The clone carrying this T cell receptor (beta chain) came up a few times. This sample is drawn from a study of T-cell memory formation after mild COVID-19. Study overall: TCR clusters were mostly confined to one donor each.

The germline CDR1 and CDR2 sequences are LGHDT and YNNKEL (reference sequence). The CDR3 has 16 amino acids. Deletions cut 5 bases from V and 0 bases from J, with 13 bases between. Libraries for TCRalpha and TCRbeta carried sample barcodes and unique molecular identifiers via 5'RACE. TCRdb independently ran MiXCR on the 5' RACE reads; one entry per CDR3 protein. This table has under 300,000 distinct CDR3 sequences, roughly 8.2% appearing once. The clonotype originates from a man between 18 and 29 years old who had mild COVID-19 (a few samples of this study predate the infection). Cell type and time point are not known. The chain links TRBV3-1 to TRBJ1-4, with a possible D match to TRBD1 (5 bases). The sequenced sample consisted of PBMCs or a T cell subset sorted from them (not recorded which). The CDR3 DNA is TGTGCCAGCAGCGGTCCGGGGGTGTCAACTAATGAAAAACTGTTTTTT. It yields the protein CASSGPGVSTNEKLFF.